The present entry profiles one T cell receptor beta chain with its context. This entry is derived from a study of cytomegalovirus exposure and HLA in healthy donors. PCR involved 60 Vbeta and 13 Jbeta primers. Sequencing was performed with immunoSEQ multiplex PCR; in TCRdb, only in-frame clones are kept and a portion is missing. The sample lists approximately 150,000 clones, around 74% occurring once. This CDR3 contains 16 residues. The ends lost 5 bases at V and 1 base at J; junction bases unmatched: 5. From germline, CDR1 is SGHAT and CDR2 FQNNGV. The chain links TRBV11-2 to TRBJ1-4; TRBD1 matches at 9 bases. The sequence came from a female donor in good health and CMV-seronegative. Sequences were obtained from PBMCs. Here the CDR3 reads CASSLTTGGTNEKLFF. The CDR3 DNA reads as TGTGCCAGCAGCCTGACGACAGGGGGAACTAATGAAAAACTGTTTTTT.